This TCR beta chain was found in a study of blood T cell repertoires in COVID-19. Study as a whole: COVID-19 samples from acute and convalescent phases originated in the United States, Italy and Spain. PBMCs, B-cell-depleted T cells, or T cells were the source of the cDNA or gDNA that made up the material.

Patients of the Seattle cohort, enrolled during active infection, were followed longitudinally. V was clipped by 3 bases and J by 2 bases, with 10 bases between them. The CDR3 spans 14 residues. Germline V CDR1 and CDR2: MDHEN, SYDVKM. Assay: immunoSEQ multiplex PCR; the TCRdb copy retains only in-frame clones and omits some. The sample lists about 440,000 clones; approximately 90% were seen once. The sequence was obtained from a woman aged 45 to 65 with COVID-19, enrolled during active disease. The rearrangement joins TRBV28 to TRBJ1-2, with D unclear. The specimen was peripheral blood. In DNA form, the CDR3 reads TGTGCCAGCAGTTTCGGGGTACGCAACTATGGCTACACCTTC. Protein: CASSFGVRNYGYTF.